The clone carrying this TCR beta chain has ten or more counts. Its antigen remains unknown. The entry originates in a study of spatial heterogeneity in lung cancer. The CDR3 runs to 14 residues. The V end was cut by 7 bases, the J end by 2 bases, with 16 bases between. Germline V gene lookup returns CDR1 SGHRS and CDR2 YFSETQ. Individual TCR cDNA molecules each bore their own unique molecular identifier. MiXCR, applied by TCRdb to the 5' RACE reads, yields one record per CDR3 protein. The sample has about 2,900 distinct CDR3 sequences; roughly an eighth are singletons. Noted time point: sample taken at primary tumor resection. Study-wide results and caveats: The number of expanded tumor alpha and beta chains correlated with mutation number.

J is TRBJ2-7 and V is TRBV5-1; D not resolved. The source is a male donor with early-stage non-small cell lung cancer. The sequencing used lung tumor tissue, collected at surgery. The CDR3 region has the DNA TGCGCCAGCTCCCCTCGGAGAAGAGCCTACGAGCAGTACTTC. Its translation is CASSPRRRAYEQYF. The full variable domain, rest sourced from reference TRBV5-1 and TRBJ2-7, is KAGVTQTPRYLIKTRGQQVTLSCSPISGHRSVSWYQQTPGQGLQFLFEYFSETQRNKGNFPGRFSGRQFSNSRSEMNVSTLELGDSALYLCASSPRRRAYEQYFGPGTRLTVT.